This T cell receptor (beta chain) was documented in a study of tumor-infiltrating lymphocytes in primary liver carcinoma. Looking at the study overall: Participating patients were men and women between 30 and 69 years old. General observations from the study: Only about 8-25% of top clones were detected in all five tumor regions. The overlap of tumor-adjacent and tumor-blood pairs was smaller than that of tumor region pairs.

There are 14 residues in the CDR3. The germline CDR1 and CDR2 sequences are ENHRY and SYGVKD. Trimming stripped 2 bases from V and 4 bases from J, with 10 bases between. The tissue used was unsorted bulk material of 20-30 mg. RNA and DNA were co-extracted from it with the AllPrep DNA/RNA mini kit. Samples were taken from five separate regions of every tumor. This clonotype was seen just once. Antigen: not known. TCR beta cDNA was made from around 460 ng total RNA with a constant-region primer. Libraries covering TCR beta were generated through three nested multiplex PCR rounds (using a slightly modified ARM-PCR). TRBV1-TRBV30 forward primers paired with a C-beta reverse primer drove the first two PCR rounds, around 10 cycles each. TCRdb reanalysed the multiplex PCR reads using MiXCR and keeps one entry per CDR3 protein. The sample consists of about 30,000 distinct CDR3 sequences, 60% to 80% of them appearing once.

The sequenced sample was liver tumor tissue from sampling region 3. Indicated subset: tumor region T3, left-lateral pole. The sequence was obtained from a woman aged 25-40 years with primary liver carcinoma and hepatitis B virus infection. The chain combines TRBV10-3 with TRBJ2-3; D not certain. The CDR3 loop reads CAISERANADTQYF. CDR3 bases: TGTGCCATCAGTGAGAGGGCAAATGCAGATACGCAGTATTTT.